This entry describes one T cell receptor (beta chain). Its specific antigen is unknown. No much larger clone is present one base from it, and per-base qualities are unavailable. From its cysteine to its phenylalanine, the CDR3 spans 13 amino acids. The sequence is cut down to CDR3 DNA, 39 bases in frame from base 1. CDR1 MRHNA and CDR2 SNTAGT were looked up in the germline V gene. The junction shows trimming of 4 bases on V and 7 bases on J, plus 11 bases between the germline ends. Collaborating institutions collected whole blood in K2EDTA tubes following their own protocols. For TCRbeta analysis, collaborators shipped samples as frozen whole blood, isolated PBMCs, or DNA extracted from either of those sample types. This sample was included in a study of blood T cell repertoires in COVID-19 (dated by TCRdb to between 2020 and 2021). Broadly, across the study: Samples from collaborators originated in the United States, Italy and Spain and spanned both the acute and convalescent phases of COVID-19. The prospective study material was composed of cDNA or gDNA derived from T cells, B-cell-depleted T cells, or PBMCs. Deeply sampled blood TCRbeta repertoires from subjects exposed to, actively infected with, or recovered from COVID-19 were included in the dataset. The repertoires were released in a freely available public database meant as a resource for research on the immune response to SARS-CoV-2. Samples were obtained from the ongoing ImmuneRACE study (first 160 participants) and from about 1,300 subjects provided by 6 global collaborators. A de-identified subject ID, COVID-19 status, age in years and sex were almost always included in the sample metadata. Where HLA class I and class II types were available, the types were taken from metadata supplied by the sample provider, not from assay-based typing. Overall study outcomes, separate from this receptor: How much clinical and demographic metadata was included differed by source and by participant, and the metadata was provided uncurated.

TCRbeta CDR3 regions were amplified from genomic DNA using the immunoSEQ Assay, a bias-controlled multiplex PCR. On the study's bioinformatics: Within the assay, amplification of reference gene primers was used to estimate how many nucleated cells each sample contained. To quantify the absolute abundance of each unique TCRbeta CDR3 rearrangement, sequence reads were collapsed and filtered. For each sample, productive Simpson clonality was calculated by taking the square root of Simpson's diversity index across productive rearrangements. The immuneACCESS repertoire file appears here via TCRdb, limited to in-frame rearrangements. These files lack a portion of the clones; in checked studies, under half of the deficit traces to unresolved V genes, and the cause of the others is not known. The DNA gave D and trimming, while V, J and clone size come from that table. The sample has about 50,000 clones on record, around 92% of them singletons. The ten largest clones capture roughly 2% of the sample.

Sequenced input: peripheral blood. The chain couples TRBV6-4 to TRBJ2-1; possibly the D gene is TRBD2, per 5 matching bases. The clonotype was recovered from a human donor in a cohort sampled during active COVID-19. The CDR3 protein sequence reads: CASSGGSRNEQFF. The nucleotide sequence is TGTGCCAGCAGTGGTGGGAGTCGGAATGAGCAGTTCTTC.